The sequence of this T cell receptor (beta chain) was determined in a study of cytomegalovirus exposure and HLA in healthy donors. Looked up from germline, CDR1 is SGHDT and CDR2 is YYEEEE. V gave up 5 bases and J gave up 2 bases; unmatched junction bases: 3. The CDR3 is 13 amino acids. The PCR contained 60 Vbeta and 13 Jbeta primers. TCRdb's copy holds only in-frame clones and misses some; the assay was immunoSEQ multiplex PCR. This table holds some 150,000 clones. Sequencing was carried out using PBMCs. The receptor's source is a woman aged 18-29 years in good health and CMV-seropositive. This chain joins TRBV5-6 and TRBJ1-2, with TRBD1 identical over 7 bases. The DNA of the CDR3 is TGTGCCAGCAGTTCACAGGGGAACTATGGCTACACCTTC. Translating it yields CASSSQGNYGYTF.